A selection of T cell receptor beta chains follows, all from one sample in a study of blood T cells in healthy people across ages. A single record per CDR3 protein comes from TCRdb applying MiXCR to the 5' RACE reads. Of around 500,000 distinct CDR3 sequences listed, roughly 48% are singletons. Source material: blood. The source is an elderly man in good health. The CDR3 runs from the conserved cysteine through the conserved F or W. D genes are given only for firm matches. The size of a clone is reported for some rows only, either as once, few or many, or as a class for expanded clones.

V gene	D gene	J gene	clone size	CDR3 protein	CDR3 DNA
TRBV6-6	TRBD2	TRBJ2-1	many	CASSLRESSYNEQFF	TGTGCCAGCAGTCTGCGGGAGAGCTCCTACAATGAGCAGTTCTTC
TRBV6-6	.	TRBJ1-1	.	CASTRGRAGNTEAFF	TGTGCCAGCACCCGAGGACGGGCGGGGAACACTGAAGCTTTCTTT
TRBV6-1	.	TRBJ1-1	.	CASSERLDTEAFF	TGTGCCAGCAGTGAACGGTTGGACACTGAAGCTTTCTTT
TRBV7-9	.	TRBJ2-4	few	CASSLDPVAKNIQYF	TGTGCCAGCAGCTTAGATCCTGTAGCCAAAAACATTCAGTACTTC
TRBV20-1	TRBD1	TRBJ2-2	few	CSAGQGRTGELFF	TGCAGTGCCGGACAGGGAAGAACCGGGGAGCTGTTTTTT
TRBV7-9	.	TRBJ2-1	few	CASSLWVGGPQSWFF	TGTGCCAGCAGCTTATGGGTCGGGGGGCCACAATCCTGGTTCTTC
TRBV6-1	.	TRBJ2-3	few	CASRAKKGPRTDTQYF	TGTGCCAGCAGGGCCAAAAAGGGTCCCAGGACAGATACGCAGTATTTT
TRBV6-5	.	TRBJ2-5	.	CASRNAFREREQYF	TGTGCCAGCAGGAATGCCTTCCGGGAGAGGGAGCAGTACTTC
TRBV7-2	TRBD2	TRBJ2-5	.	CASSIAGTSEETQYF	TGTGCCAGCAGCATAGCCGGGACTAGCGAAGAGACCCAGTACTTC
TRBV5-1	.	TRBJ2-3	.	CASSSTGDTQYF	TGCGCCAGCAGCTCGACGGGGGATACGCAGTATTTT
TRBV6-6	.	TRBJ1-6	many	CASSPSERGNSPLHF	TGTGCCAGCAGTCCCTCCGAAAGGGGTAATTCACCCCTCCACTTT
TRBV29-1	.	TRBJ2-3	.	CSVGGERADTQYF	TGCAGCGTTGGTGGGGAACGCGCAGATACGCAGTATTTT
TRBV5-1	TRBD2	TRBJ2-7	.	CASSPLSGGYEQYF	TGCGCCAGCAGCCCCCTAAGCGGGGGGTACGAGCAGTACTTC
TRBV7-2	TRBD1	TRBJ1-1	.	CASSLGGTGRAFF	TGTGCCAGCAGCTTAGGCGGGACAGGGCGCGCTTTCTTT
TRBV14	TRBD2	TRBJ2-3	.	CASSPLRTSGVTDTQYF	TGTGCCAGCAGCCCCCTCCGGACTAGCGGGGTAACAGATACGCAGTATTTT
TRBV7-8	.	TRBJ2-3	.	CASSRPGRWNTDTQYF	TGTGCCAGCAGCCGCCCGGGACGGTGGAACACAGATACGCAGTATTTT
TRBV20-1	.	TRBJ2-7	.	CRVGDSYEQYF	TGCAGGGTGGGGGACTCCTACGAGCAGTACTTC
TRBV12-3/TRBV12-4	TRBD2	TRBJ2-7	.	CASSNSAGGSYEQYF	TGTGCCAGCAGTAATAGCGCGGGGGGTTCCTACGAGCAGTACTTC
TRBV27	TRBD2	TRBJ2-7	.	CASTGRGLGFSYEQYF	TGTGCCAGCACCGGGCGGGGGTTGGGATTCTCCTACGAGCAGTACTTC
TRBV6-6	.	TRBJ2-5	many	CASSYSPQGFGTQYF	TGTGCCAGCAGTTACTCGCCACAGGGTTTTGGGACCCAGTACTTC
TRBV20-1	TRBD2	TRBJ2-7	few	CSASGSSRTAGEQYF	TGCAGTGCTAGCGGGTCTTCTCGAACAGCGGGAGAGCAGTACTTC
TRBV10-3	TRBD1	TRBJ2-5	.	CAISGGTGVSETQYF	TGTGCCATCAGTGGGGGGACAGGGGTGTCAGAGACCCAGTACTTC
TRBV24-1	.	TRBJ2-6	.	CATSEYGANVLTF	TGTGCCACATCAGAGTATGGGGCCAACGTCCTGACTTTC
TRBV30	TRBD1	TRBJ1-4	.	CAWSSRTGAREKLFF	TGTGCCTGGAGTTCCCGGACAGGGGCGAGGGAAAAACTGTTTTTT
TRBV18	.	TRBJ2-1	few	CASSPWVNEQFF	TGTGCCAGCTCACCATGGGTCAATGAGCAGTTCTTC
TRBV11-2	TRBD1	TRBJ2-4	.	CASKQDRGKNIQYF	TGTGCCAGCAAGCAAGACAGGGGGAAAAACATTCAGTACTTC
TRBV7-9	TRBD1	TRBJ2-3	few	CASSLGQYTDTQYF	TGTGCCAGCAGTTTGGGACAGTACACAGATACGCAGTATTTT
TRBV4-2	.	TRBJ2-7	few	CASSQGEGTYEQYF	TGTGCCAGCAGCCAAGGTGAGGGTACGTACGAGCAGTACTTC
TRBV5-1	.	TRBJ2-3	.	CASSPGQPLDTQYF	TGCGCCAGCAGCCCCGGACAGCCTCTGGATACGCAGTATTTT
TRBV7-9	.	TRBJ2-7	.	CASSLSRGGDEQYF	TGTGCCAGCAGCTTAAGCCGTGGGGGTGATGAGCAGTACTTC
TRBV28	.	TRBJ2-4	.	CASRGGGAAKNIQYF	TGTGCCAGTAGGGGAGGGGGTGCAGCCAAAAACATTCAGTACTTC
TRBV9	TRBD2	TRBJ2-3	few	CASSVVPAGVADTQYF	TGTGCCAGCAGCGTAGTCCCAGCGGGAGTGGCAGATACGCAGTATTTT
TRBV7-2	.	TRBJ2-1	few	CASSAGLVGGHEQFF	TGTGCCAGCAGCGCCGGACTAGTAGGGGGTCATGAGCAGTTCTTC
TRBV7-2	.	TRBJ2-1	.	CASSASRDNEQFF	TGTGCCAGCAGCGCGAGCAGGGACAATGAGCAGTTCTTC
TRBV7-2	TRBD1	TRBJ1-2	.	CASSIQGSAYGYTF	TGTGCCAGCAGCATACAGGGGAGCGCCTATGGCTACACCTTC
TRBV7-9	.	TRBJ1-2	.	CASSPASRYGYTF	TGTGCCAGCAGCCCGGCATCCCGCTATGGCTACACCTTC
TRBV7-2	TRBD1	TRBJ1-2	.	CASSLLWGQGSYTSGYTF	TGTGCCAGCAGCCTATTGTGGGGACAGGGAAGTTATACGAGCGGCTACACCTTC
TRBV3-1	TRBD1	TRBJ2-1	few	CASSPGPGTGGWHEQFF	TGTGCCAGCAGCCCTGGACCCGGGACAGGGGGTTGGCATGAGCAGTTCTTC
TRBV6-5	.	TRBJ1-5	.	CASSPILGSNQPQHF	TGTGCCAGCAGTCCGATTTTGGGAAGCAATCAGCCCCAGCATTTT
TRBV29-1	TRBD1	TRBJ2-7	many	CSVAPGGYEQYF	TGCAGCGTTGCACCAGGGGGTTACGAGCAGTACTTC
TRBV7-9	.	TRBJ2-7	.	CASSYGGQGGGQYF	TGTGCCAGCAGCTACGGAGGGCAGGGAGGAGGACAGTACTTC
TRBV5-6	.	TRBJ1-4	.	CASSSWGGGTDEKLFF	TGTGCCAGCAGCTCTTGGGGAGGCGGGACCGATGAAAAACTGTTTTTT
TRBV21-1	.	TRBJ2-4	few	CASRKSRRDKNIQYF	TGTGCCAGCAGAAAAAGTCGACGGGACAAAAACATTCAGTACTTC
TRBV7-2	TRBD1	TRBJ1-5	.	CASSLQGAYGNQPQHF	TGTGCCAGCAGCTTACAGGGGGCGTATGGCAATCAGCCCCAGCATTTT
TRBV7-9	.	TRBJ2-3	.	CASSFDSPSTDTQYF	TGTGCCAGCAGCTTCGACAGCCCTAGCACAGATACGCAGTATTTT
TRBV7-2	TRBD1	TRBJ2-7	few	CASSLTVRDRVSYEQYF	TGTGCCAGCAGCCTGACTGTGCGAGACAGGGTGTCCTACGAGCAGTACTTC
TRBV6-5	TRBD1	TRBJ2-3	many	CASTRQGASTDTQYF	TGTGCCAGCACCCGACAGGGGGCGAGCACAGATACGCAGTATTTT
TRBV20-1	TRBD2	TRBJ2-7	few	CSVSGSLYEQYF	TGCAGTGTTAGCGGGAGTCTCTACGAGCAGTACTTC
TRBV7-9	TRBD1	TRBJ1-2	.	CASSAPDRGAITF	TGTGCCAGCAGCGCACCGGACAGGGGAGCGATCACCTTC
TRBV29-1	TRBD2	TRBJ2-5	once	CSALGLAGVSETQYF	TGCAGCGCCTTGGGACTAGCGGGAGTGAGCGAGACCCAGTACTTC
TRBV5-6	TRBD1	TRBJ2-5	.	CASSRVDRGGREAQYF	TGTGCCAGCAGCCGGGTCGACAGGGGTGGAAGAGAGGCCCAGTACTTC
TRBV7-2	.	TRBJ1-5	.	CASSPSSGRGQPQHF	TGTGCCAGCAGCCCCTCTTCAGGGAGGGGTCAGCCCCAGCATTTT
TRBV4-2	.	TRBJ2-6	.	CASSQGIGGSDGSGANVLTF	TGTGCCAGCAGCCAAGGAATCGGAGGTTCAGACGGCTCTGGGGCCAACGTCCTGACTTTC
TRBV24-1	.	TRBJ2-3	many	CATSDILATDTQYF	TGTGCCACCAGTGATATCCTAGCCACAGATACGCAGTATTTT